This T cell receptor (beta chain) was profiled in a study of cytomegalovirus exposure and HLA in healthy donors (dated by TCRdb to the late 2010s). Notes on the research overall: An earlier analysis of some 600 of the donors reported 250 to 350 Gb of sequence data and around 120 million unique TCR beta sequences obtained from about 180 million T cells. Around 320 gigabases of sequencing data and approximately 80 million unique TCR sequences were included in an early release covering roughly 700 HLA-typed donors. Of the approximately 400 genotyped donors, over 70% fell in the genetic ancestry cluster associated with self-reported Caucasian donors. The aim of the study was to test whether cataloging public T cell receptors could identify signatures of past pathogen exposure. The T cell repertoires of 666 subjects were profiled by immunosequencing and related to cytomegalovirus serostatus. Besides the first cohort of more than 650 subjects, a separate validation cohort made up of 120 different subjects was used. To predict cytomegalovirus infection status, the study combined high-throughput TCR immunosequencing, statistical association of individual TCRs with disease status, and machine learning. A later analysis re-analyzed previously published TCR beta repertoires from 500 to 700 donors and added high-resolution HLA genotyping to study TCR occurrence patterns. The later analysis used no new phenotypic data to find candidate immune exposures, relying instead on TCR beta sequences and their occurrence across donors. In an earlier analysis of more than 550 of the donors, high-throughput TCR beta sequencing was used to judge whether each TCR beta V gene segment behaved as functional or pseudogenic. Donor age, sex, ethnicity and CMV serostatus were compiled alongside the repertoire data. In a later genetic analysis, genome-wide SNP genotypes for about three fifths of the roughly 670 donors were used, and that subset was treated as a discovery cohort. Every repertoire in the discovery cohort had been generated on one and the same sequencing platform. Both class I and class II loci were covered by HLA typing, at four-digit resolution. The number of donors typed differed by locus, with about 629-640 for A, B, C, DRB1 and DQB1, around 560 for DQA1, 600 to 610 for DPA1, and 472 for DPB1. A handful of DR-DQ haplotypes were handled as single units for association and clustering because linkage in the cohort was strong. Across around 400 genotyped donors of the cohort, an average of approximately 220,000 unique TCR beta nucleotide sequences per donor were sequenced, and around 19% of those sequences were non-productive. Points the paper makes about the study in general: The sequencing pipeline was judged likely to have produced a cluster of highly shared sequence variants as a technical artifact. A further reported finding was that TCR beta sequences accurately predicted the HLA-A and HLA-B alleles for most subjects in the first cohort. A later analysis associated about 17,000 TCR beta sequences with specific HLA alleles at a false discovery rate of 0.05. Because counts were too low, seventeen rarely observed V segments, including chromosome 9 orphons, were left out of the earlier analysis of about 620 of the donors. In the study, around 160 TCR beta chains were listed as associated with cytomegalovirus. According to a later genetic analysis, donors in an Asian-associated ancestry cluster had fewer N-insertions in productive TCRs than the roughly 670-donor mean. In an earlier analysis of about 550 of the donors, most TCR beta V segments were observed in productive rearrangements about 90% or about 30% of the time, broadly matching IMGT annotations. CMV serostatus was the only immune exposure information available for the cohort. A later genetic analysis associated a missense DCLRE1C variant with V-gene and J-gene trimming of TCR beta chains, and an independent cohort replicated the association. According to the authors, the approach could potentially be generalized to other disease states and immunological phenotypes. In vitro tests confirmed that a few of the cytomegalovirus-associated TCR beta chains recognize cytomegalovirus antigens. A later analysis reported that several top co-occurrence clusters appeared linked to parvovirus B19, influenza, CMV and Epstein-Barr virus. The classifier was reported to diagnose cytomegalovirus status with high specificity and sensitivity in both the original and validation cohorts. Strong co-occurrence of HLA alleles, especially DR and DQ, made assigning TCR associations to individual alleles difficult. Only TCR beta chains were sequenced in this cohort, and the absence of alpha or paired-chain data limited detectable features. Because HLA typing was unavailable for some donors at each locus, only the typed subset was used in association tests. A later analysis found that HLA-associated TCR beta chains were more clonally expanded and had lower generation probabilities than equally common non-associated chains. In a later analysis, TCR association rates were found to vary across HLA loci, with the most associated TCRs seen for DRB1 alleles and the fewest for HLA-C alleles. Sequencing depth was assumed to be roughly uniform across donors in the presence/absence analyses, though that assumption may not hold. Linkage disequilibrium might explain the correlated functional status among segregating V segments, but an unknown experimental factor could not be ruled out. Most TCR sequences were observed very rarely across donors, whereas some public TCRs were present in many individuals. A later analysis found that most CMV-associated TCR beta chains appeared HLA-restricted, with HLA associations seemingly driven largely by CMV exposure.

As regards this clone: No cognate antigen has been identified for it. One base away there is no much larger clone; base qualities are not given.

Receptors were amplified or captured by the immunoSEQ multiplex PCR assay. A mixture of 60 forward primers for TCR Vbeta segments and 13 reverse primers for TCR Jbeta segments was used in the multiplex PCR. The CDR3 region of rearranged TCR beta genes was amplified from genomic DNA by a multiplex PCR assay. Amplified TCR beta libraries were sequenced as 87-base-pair reads on the Illumina HiSeq System. Turning to the authors' computational methods: A later analysis counted about 82 million unique TCR beta chains across the 600 to 850 repertoires, and some 11 million of these chains were shared by at least two donors. A nearest-neighbor algorithm error-corrected the raw reads and collapsed the reads into unique sequences, merging closely related sequences to remove PCR and sequencing errors. CDR3 sequences were aligned to IMGT reference sequences to assign V, D and J gene segments. Each retained sequence needed at least a six-nucleotide match to both a V gene segment and a J gene segment. Rearrangements were called productive when the CDR3 lacked stop codons and stayed in frame with V and J; all others were non-productive. CDR3 was defined according to IMGT convention as the region running from the second conserved V-encoded cysteine to the conserved J-encoded phenylalanine. In an earlier analysis of around 600 of the donors, sequences lacking an unambiguous match to a single V gene segment were excluded. In an earlier analysis of 450 to 750 of the donors, a V segment was called functional when productive rearrangements were above 56.7%, and segregating when the standard deviation between donors exceeded 5%. A statistical classification framework was built for diagnosing cytomegalovirus status from the catalog of TCR beta chain sequences. In a later analysis, TCR nucleotide sequences were compared against IMGT/GENE-DB human TR gene sequences so that V and J genes could be assigned. In a later analysis, CDR3 sequences and most-parsimonious VDJ recombination scenarios were assigned using the TCRdist pipeline. In a later analysis, each TCR beta chain was defined by its CDR3 amino acid sequence together with its V-gene family, and reads without a unique V-gene family were excluded. A later analysis removed nearly 600 highly shared, low-generation-probability nucleotide sequences to deal with suspected cross-contamination and a sequencing artifact. A later analysis calculated a clonal expansion index for each public chain from normalized within-repertoire ranks of inferred template counts. A later analysis computed generation probabilities with a VDJ recombination model fitted to out-of-frame rearrangements, and checked the results against IGoR. A later analysis scored TCR-TCR, TCR-HLA and TCR-CMV co-occurrence with hypergeometric tests, applying a repertoire-size bias correction to TCR pairs. To estimate false discovery rates, a later analysis permuted the HLA or CMV assignments 20 times. In a later analysis, co-occurring TCRs were grouped with DBSCAN, and TCRdist sequence similarity was added when clustering was performed within HLA-allele-positive subsets. Repertoires with fewer than 30,000 or more than 120,000 public chains, plus five repertoires with anomalous nucleotide sharing, were excluded from co-occurrence clustering. In its TCRdb copy, this immuneACCESS table keeps in-frame sequences only and misses some clones. Where compared with another copy, unresolved V genes explain less than half of these, and the others have no known cause. That table furnishes V, J and clone size, whereas the DNA furnished D and trimming. This sample gives over 150,000 clones in total; roughly nine tenths of them show up just once. The top ten clonotypes cover 0.2% to 0.3% of the sample.

The cohort was made up of about 610 healthy bone marrow donors. All cohort members were sampled while nominally healthy, although unrecorded immune exposures were likely present. The donor was CMV seronegative and was included in the group of a few hundred seronegative cohort members. A peripheral blood sample was collected from each donor, and TCR beta sequencing was performed on peripheral blood mononuclear cells. Genomic DNA extraction from the blood cell samples was performed with the Qiagen DNeasy Blood Extraction Kit. This receptor was taken from a girl under two years old in good health and CMV-seronegative. Sample: PBMCs.

The CDR3 in this case is CASSLGSGAFF. The nucleotide sequence is given as TGTGCCAGCAGCTTAGGGTCCGGTGCTTTCTTT. The chain uses TRBV7-9 and TRBJ1-1; no D gene is confidently identified. The CDR3 sequence holds 11 residues, the cysteine and phenylalanine included. Only the CDR3 portion is preserved as DNA: 33 bases, with reading frame beginning at the first base. CDR1 and CDR2 are drawn from the germline V gene (reference sequence): SEHNR, FQNEAQ. A distance of 8 bases separates the germline ends of V and J, which lose 1 base and 11 bases respectively.